The 7 T cell receptor beta chains below were found in one sample sequenced in a study of T cell repertoires in cytomegalovirus infection. These receptors have no identified antigens. One entry per CDR3 protein, called by TCRdb with MiXCR from the reads. The sample has roughly 860,000 distinct CDR3 sequences, approximately 32% seen once; the top ten hold around 12%. The sample in question was cultured CD8+ T cells from PBMCs, obtained from culture after CMV antigen stimulation. The source is a human donor in good health (CMV status not recorded). Some clones in this sample may be carry-over from other donors' samples.

The chain is built from TRBV7-3 and TRBJ2-1; either TRBD1 or TRBD2 may supply D (5 bases each). Looked up from germline, CDR1 is SGHTA and CDR2 is FQGTGA. Between the trimmed V and J ends, which lost 2 bases and 10 bases, there was a span of 18 bases. CDR3 length equals 15 residues. The CDR3 spells CASSLSGAGVVEQFF. In nucleotides, the CDR3 is TGTGCCAGCAGCTTATCCGGGGCCGGGGTAGTGGAGCAGTTCTTC.

The chain links TRBV6-6 to TRBJ1-2; D possibly corresponds to TRBD1 (5 bases). The ends were cut back, 2 bases at V and 4 bases at J, with 11 bases in the middle. Germline CDR1 and CDR2: MNHNY and SVGAGI (reference sequence). The CDR3 spans 14 residues. The chain's CDR3 is CASSYEGPAYGYTF. The CDR3 coding sequence is TGTGCCAGCAGTTACGAGGGGCCGGCCTATGGCTACACCTTC.

This sequence joins TRBV29-1 and TRBJ2-7, with D possibly called TRBD1 or TRBD2 (5 bases each). V shed 6 bases and J shed 2 bases, with 14 bases lying between them. The germline V gene encodes CDR1 SQVTM and CDR2 ANQGSEA. This CDR3 is built from 13 residues. CDR3 protein: CSVPGTRAYEQYF. In nucleotides, the CDR3 is TGCAGCGTCCCAGGGACGAGGGCCTACGAGCAGTACTTC.

This chain connects TRBV25-1 to TRBJ1-2; D is uncertain. Trimming left V 3 bases short and J 1 base short, with 6 bases between. CDR1 and CDR2 (germline): MGHDK, SYGVNS. The CDR3 totals 13 residues. The CDR3 nucleotides are TGTGCCAGCAGTGAGGGTAATAACTATGGCTACACCTTC. This sequence encodes CASSEGNNYGYTF.

V usage is TRBV19 and J usage is TRBJ2-2; TRBD1 matches 9 bases. This CDR3 comprises 15 residues. Germline CDR1 LNHDA, CDR2 SQIVND (reference sequence). V shed 6 bases and J 1 base; nucleotides not matched to a gene: 3. This chain's CDR3 is CASSPTGGNTGELFF. The CDR3 DNA follows: TGTGCCAGTAGCCCGACAGGGGGGAACACCGGGGAGCTGTTTTTT.

V gene TRBV6-2 or TRBV6-3 combines with J gene TRBJ2-3; D is unclear. The J call is in doubt because the DNA end fits TRBJ1-5 better. The CDR3 totals 14 residues. Germline V gene sequence: CDR1 MNHEY, CDR2 SVGEGT. The DNA for the CDR3 is TGTGCCAGCAGTTACTCCGGCACCACAGATACGCAGCATTTT. Protein product: CASSYSGTTDTQHF.

The chain couples TRBV6-6 to TRBJ1-5, with D tentatively TRBD1 (5 bases). V was trimmed by 2 bases and J by 2 bases, leaving 25 bases between them. Germline CDR1 and CDR2: MNHNY and SVGAGI (reference sequence). The CDR3 runs to 20 residues. The CDR3 sequence is CASSYVLIPDNRIGNQPQHF. The CDR3 coding sequence is TGTGCCAGCAGTTACGTGCTAATCCCGGACAATAGGATAGGCAATCAGCCCCAGCATTTT.